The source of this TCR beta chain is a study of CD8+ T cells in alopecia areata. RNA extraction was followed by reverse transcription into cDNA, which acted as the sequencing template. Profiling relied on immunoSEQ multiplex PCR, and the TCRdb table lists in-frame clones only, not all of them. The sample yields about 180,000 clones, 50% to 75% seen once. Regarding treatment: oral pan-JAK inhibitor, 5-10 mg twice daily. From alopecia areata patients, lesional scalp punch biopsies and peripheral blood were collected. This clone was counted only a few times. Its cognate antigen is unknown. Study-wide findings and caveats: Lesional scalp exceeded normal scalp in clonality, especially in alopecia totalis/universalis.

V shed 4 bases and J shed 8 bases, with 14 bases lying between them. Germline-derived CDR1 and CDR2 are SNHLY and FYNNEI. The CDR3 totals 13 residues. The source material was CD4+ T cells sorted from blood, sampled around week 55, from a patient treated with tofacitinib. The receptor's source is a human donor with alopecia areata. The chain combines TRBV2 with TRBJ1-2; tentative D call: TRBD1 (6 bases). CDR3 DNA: TGTGCCAGCAGTGTAGGGGGACTAAAGGGCTACACCTTC. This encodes CASSVGGLKGYTF. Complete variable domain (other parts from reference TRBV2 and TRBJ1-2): EPEVTQTPSHQVTQMGQEVILRCVPISNHLYFYWYRQILGQKVEFLVSFYNNEISEKSEIFDDQFSVERPDGSNFTLKIRSTKLEDSAMYFCASSVGGLKGYTFGSGTRLTVV.